The 27 T cell receptor beta chains in this list originate from one sample, sequenced in a study of shared clonotypes between healthy human individuals. The repertoire was sequenced with immunoSEQ multiplex PCR; TCRdb's copy has only in-frame clones and lacks some. The table has fewer than 3 million clones, roughly 92% seen once. What was sequenced was naive CD4+ T cells from PBMCs. Indicated subset: CD45RA+ positively selected. The receptors were sampled from a man in his late teens or twenties in good health. Some clones in this sample may be carry-over from other donors' samples.

The chain is built from TRBV2 and TRBJ2-1; TRBD2 might be the D (5 bases). Germline V gene lookup returns CDR1 SNHLY and CDR2 FYNNEI. There are 14 residues in the CDR3. Trimming removed 6 bases at V and 5 bases at J, with 14 bases between. Here the CDR3 DNA reads TGTGCCAGCAGCGCCCTTACGGGAAACAATGAGCAGTTCTTC. This sequence encodes CASSALTGNNEQFF.

The chain joins TRBV29-1 to TRBJ2-7; tentatively, D is TRBD2 (6 bases). The germline CDR1 and CDR2 sequences are SQVTM and ANQGSEA. The CDR3 consists of 14 residues. Trimming left V 6 bases short and J 0 bases short, with 15 bases between. CDR3 loop: CSVNKAGTSYEQYF. For the CDR3, the DNA is TGCAGCGTGAATAAGGCGGGAACCTCCTACGAGCAGTACTTC.

The J gene is TRBJ2-7, the V gene TRBV5-1; 8 bases agree with TRBD1. Germline CDR1 SGHRS, CDR2 YFSETQ. The CDR3 consists of 14 residues. Trimming removed 5 bases from V and 3 bases from J; junction bases left unmatched: 7. This chain's CDR3 is CASSGLDRDYEQYF. The CDR3 nucleotides read TGCGCCAGCAGTGGTTTGGACAGGGACTACGAGCAGTACTTC.

The genes are TRBV7-9 and TRBJ2-3; D may be TRBD2 (6 bases). The CDR3 spans 14 residues. V was trimmed by 5 bases and J by 1 base, leaving 10 bases between them. In germline, CDR1 is SEHNR, CDR2 FQNEAQ (reference sequence). CDR3 sequence reads: CASSRSGRTDTQYF. The CDR3 DNA follows: TGTGCCAGCAGCCGAAGCGGGCGCACAGATACGCAGTATTTT.

The chain carries TRBV4-3 and TRBJ2-7; 9 bases are a match to TRBD2. V lost 0 bases, J lost 7 bases, and 7 bases stayed unmatched. This CDR3 is 15 amino acids long. CDR1 LGHNA and CDR2 YSLEER come from the germline V gene. This CDR3 reads CASSQEGLASSEQYF. Here the CDR3 DNA reads TGCGCCAGCAGCCAAGAGGGACTAGCATCGTCGGAGCAGTACTTC.

The gene calls are TRBV2 and TRBJ2-1; TRBD1 aligns across 7 bases. Germline V lookup: CDR1 SNHLY, CDR2 FYNNEI. With V trimmed by 6 bases and J by 4 bases, 3 bases remained unmatched. This CDR3 is 13 amino acids long. CDR3 sequence (DNA): TGTGCCAGCAGGGGGACAGTTTACAATGAGCAGTTCTTC. This sequence encodes CASRGTVYNEQFF.

The CDR3 nucleotides are TGCAGCGGGAAAAGGGGTCTCGGCGAGCAGTACTTC. Protein sequence: CSGKRGLGEQYF. V usage is TRBV29-1 and J usage is TRBJ2-7, with D possibly being TRBD1 (5 bases). Looked up from germline, CDR1 is SQVTM and CDR2 is ANQGSEA. The V end lost 7 bases, the J end lost 6 bases, and 16 bases lay between the germline ends. The CDR3 loop spans 12 amino acids.

The gene calls are TRBV5-4 and TRBJ2-5, with 9 bases lining up with TRBD1. With V trimmed by 1 base and J by 5 bases, 6 bases remained unmatched. Germline loops: CDR1 SGHNT, CDR2 YYREEE (reference sequence). The CDR3 has 15 residues. The CDR3 bases are TGTGCCAGCAGCTTGCAGGGACAGGGTCAGGAGACCCAGTACTTC. Encoded protein: CASSLQGQGQETQYF.

Comment on this clone: This CDR3 is also generated by other DNA sequences in the sample. This sequence joins TRBV20-1 and TRBJ2-2; D ambiguous. Deletions cut 3 bases from V and 1 base from J, with 0 bases between. Germline loops: CDR1 DFQATT, CDR2 SNEGSKA (reference sequence). The CDR3 runs to 11 residues. CDR3 sequence (DNA): TGCAGTGCTAGGAACACCGGGGAGCTGTTTTTT. It encodes CSARNTGELFF.

The rearrangement uses TRBV11-1 and TRBJ1-1; possibly TRBD1 for D (5 bases). V lost 5 bases to trimming and J lost 1 base, with 11 bases between them. CDR1 is SGHAT and CDR2 is FQDESV in the germline V gene (reference sequence). This CDR3 is 14 amino acids long. The CDR3 coding sequence is TGTGCCAGCAGCCAAGGGGCCGGGAACACTGAAGCTTTCTTT. As protein: CASSQGAGNTEAFF. The full variable domain, with the rest looked up from reference TRBV11-1 and TRBJ1-1, is EAEVAQSPRYKITEKSQAVAFWCDPISGHATLYWYRQILGQGPELLVQFQDESVVDDSQLPKDRFSAERLKGVDSTLKIQPAELGDSAMYLCASSQGAGNTEAFFGQGTRLTVV.

This chain joins TRBV19 and TRBJ2-2, with D maybe TRBD1 (5 bases). The CDR3 is 15 residues long. CDR1 LNHDA and CDR2 SQIVND come from the germline V gene (reference sequence). Trimming removed 6 bases from V and 0 bases from J, with 11 bases in between. CDR3 region: CASRLTATNTGELFF. Here the CDR3 DNA reads TGTGCCAGTAGGCTGACAGCCACGAACACCGGGGAGCTGTTTTTT.

CDR3 residues: CASSLSQATNEKLFF. The CDR3 DNA sequence: TGTGCCAGCAGTTTATCCCAAGCAACTAATGAAAAACTGTTTTTT. The chain combines TRBV27 with TRBJ1-4; D uncertain. The CDR3 is 15 amino acids. Trimming removed 0 bases at V and 0 bases at J, with 5 bases between. From germline, CDR1 is MNHEY and CDR2 SMNVEV (reference sequence).

Comments on this clone: The same CDR3 also results from other DNA sequences found in this sample. V gene TRBV5-1 combines with J gene TRBJ1-3; no reliable D call. Germline-derived CDR1 and CDR2 are SGHRS and YFSETQ. The length of the CDR3 is 14 residues. The V gene lost 5 bases and the J gene lost 0 bases, with 9 bases spanning the gap. The CDR3 loop reads CASRWDSSGNTIYF. CDR3 coding DNA: TGCGCCAGCAGATGGGATAGCTCTGGAAACACCATATATTTT.

This clone was counted only a few times. The chain recombines TRBV25-1 with TRBJ1-2; no clear D gene. From germline, CDR1 is MGHDK and CDR2 SYGVNS. V lost 8 bases, J lost 3 bases, and 13 bases lay in between. The length of the CDR3 is 13 residues. The chain's CDR3 is CASGRAGDYGYTF. The CDR3 region has the DNA TGTGCCAGCGGGAGGGCCGGAGACTATGGCTACACCTTC.

The chain employs TRBV6-4 and TRBJ2-1; perhaps TRBD2 as D (5 bases). Trimming took off 2 bases at V and 5 bases at J, with 19 bases between the two ends. Germline CDR1 is MRHNA and CDR2 is SNTAGT. The CDR3 is made up of 17 amino acids. CDR3 nucleotides: TGTGCCAGCAGTGACCCGGAGGTTTGTTGGATAGACAATGAGCAGTTCTTC. This gives the protein CASSDPEVCWIDNEQFF.

CDR3 sequence (DNA): TGCGCCAGCAGCCAACAGAGCCCGAACACCGGGGAGCTGTTTTTT. Amino acids: CASSQQSPNTGELFF. The chain is built from TRBV5-1 and TRBJ2-2; no clear D gene. This CDR3 comprises 15 residues. The V end lost 4 bases, the J end lost 0 bases, and 10 bases lay between the germline ends. From germline, CDR1 is SGHRS and CDR2 YFSETQ.

This clone was seen once. The chain carries TRBV9 and TRBJ1-2; 12 nucleotides match TRBD1. CDR1 is SGDLS, CDR2 YYNGEE, per germline. This CDR3 contains 17 residues. With 4 bases clipped from V and 4 bases from J, the junction kept 11 bases outside the gene matches. The CDR3 DNA is TGTGCCAGCAGCCCGTCCGGGACAGGGGGCTCGGTCTATGGCTACACCTTC. Translating it yields CASSPSGTGGSVYGYTF. Together with reference TRBV9 and TRBJ1-2, the CDR3 gives the full variable domain: DSGVTQTPKHLITATGQRVTLRCSPRSGDLSVYWYQQSLDQGLQFLIQYYNGEERAKGNILERFSAQQFPDLHSELNLSSLELGDSALYFCASSPSGTGGSVYGYTFGSGTRLTVV.

This chain joins TRBV4-3 and TRBJ2-1, with 7 bases fitting TRBD2. The germline gives CDR1 LGHNA, CDR2 YSLEER. Trimming cost V 7 bases and J 10 bases; bases outside gene matches: 22. The CDR3 has 17 residues. The CDR3 loop reads CASKIRFAGDLGVEQFF. The CDR3 DNA follows: TGCGCCAGCAAAATTCGATTTGCGGGAGACCTAGGGGTCGAGCAGTTCTTC.

For this clone: This sample also contains other DNA sequences that code for the same CDR3. V gene TRBV27 combines with J gene TRBJ1-5, with no clear D. Deletions cut 3 bases from V and 3 bases from J, with 3 bases between. The length of the CDR3 is 12 residues. In germline, CDR1 is MNHEY, CDR2 SMNVEV (reference sequence). CDR3 nucleotide sequence: TGTGCCAGCAGTTTCACCAATCAGCCCCAGCATTTT. Amino acid sequence: CASSFTNQPQHF.

The J gene is TRBJ1-2, the V gene TRBV18, with TRBD1 identical over 7 bases. CDR3 length: 13 residues. Germline CDR1 and CDR2: KGHSH and LQKENI. V was clipped by 6 bases and J by 8 bases; unmatched bases: 9. In nucleotides, the CDR3 is TGTGCCAGCTCGACCGGGACAGTAGACGGCTACACCTTC. Translation gives CASSTGTVDGYTF.

The chain uses TRBV15 and TRBJ1-4, with a tentative D call TRBD1 (5 bases). V was clipped by 1 base and J by 7 bases, with 13 bases between them. This CDR3 spans 15 amino acids. Looked up from germline, CDR1 is LNHNV and CDR2 is YYDKDF (reference sequence). CDR3 loop: CATSRAGAASEKLFF. As DNA, the CDR3 is TGTGCCACCAGCAGAGCCGGGGCCGCCTCTGAAAAACTGTTTTTT.

This chain links TRBV27 with TRBJ1-5, with TRBD1 matching 9 bases. In germline, CDR1 is MNHEY, CDR2 SMNVEV (reference sequence). The CDR3 has 15 residues. Trimming removed 4 bases from V and 1 base from J; junction bases left unmatched: 2. CDR3 sequence: CASSSGQGSNQPQHF. DNA for the CDR3: TGTGCCAGCAGTTCGGGACAGGGCAGCAATCAGCCCCAGCATTTT.

The chain links TRBV19 to TRBJ2-1; 11 bases fit TRBD1. This CDR3 is 15 amino acids long. The germline V gene has CDR1 LNHDA and CDR2 SQIVND (reference sequence). The V segment lost 5 bases and the J segment 3 bases; nucleotides outside the gene matches: 3. CDR3 nucleotide sequence: TGTGCCAGTAGTGGGACAGGGGGTCTCTACAATGAGCAGTTCTTC. It specifies CASSGTGGLYNEQFF.

A remark on this clone: This specimen includes other DNA sequences encoding the same CDR3. V gene TRBV6-5 combines with J gene TRBJ1-2, with a weak D call TRBD1 (6 bases). The CDR3 has 15 amino acids. The V and J ends lost 0 bases and 2 bases respectively, with 10 bases between them. Germline lookup yields CDR1 MNHEY and CDR2 SVGAGI. The CDR3 loop is CASSYSGQGNYGYTF. For the CDR3, the DNA is TGTGCCAGCAGTTACTCTGGGCAGGGGAACTATGGCTACACCTTC.

The gene calls are TRBV30 and TRBJ1-4; tentative D call: TRBD1 (5 bases). Germline CDR1 GTSNPN, CDR2 SVGIG (reference sequence). The CDR3 spans 15 residues. Deletions cut 3 bases from V and 2 bases from J, with 13 bases between. CDR3 nucleotides: TGTGCCTGGAGGCAGCGTGGGGGGACTAATGAAAAACTGTTTTTT. This gives the protein CAWRQRGGTNEKLFF.

In this sample, this clone turned up once. The genes are TRBV4-3 and TRBJ2-1; 8 bases align to TRBD2. The germline V gene encodes CDR1 LGHNA and CDR2 YSLEER. The V gene end was trimmed by 1 base and the J gene end by 1 base; junction bases not matched to a gene: 3. The CDR3 covers 16 residues. The CDR3 loop is CASSQAGTSSYNEQFF. In nucleotides, the CDR3 is TGCGCCAGCAGCCAAGCCGGGACTAGTTCCTACAATGAGCAGTTCTTC.

This clone was seen a single time. The identical CDR3 is also encoded by other nucleotide sequences in the sample. The chain carries TRBV29-1 and TRBJ2-7; D uncertain. This CDR3 is built from 12 residues. Germline V gives CDR1 SQVTM, CDR2 ANQGSEA. V gave up 6 bases and J gave up 2 bases, with 11 bases separating them. CDR3: CSVSGRTYEQYF. For the CDR3, the DNA is TGCAGCGTGTCCGGTAGGACCTACGAGCAGTACTTC.